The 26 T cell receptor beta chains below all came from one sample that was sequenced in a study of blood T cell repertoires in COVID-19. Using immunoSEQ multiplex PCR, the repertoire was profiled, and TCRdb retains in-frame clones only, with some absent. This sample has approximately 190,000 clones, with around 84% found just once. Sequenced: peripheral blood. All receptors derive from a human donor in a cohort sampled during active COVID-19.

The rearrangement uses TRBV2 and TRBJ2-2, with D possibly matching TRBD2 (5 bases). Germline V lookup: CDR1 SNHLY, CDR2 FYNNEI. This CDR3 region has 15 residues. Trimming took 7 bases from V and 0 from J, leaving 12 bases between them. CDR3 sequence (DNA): TGTGCCAGCATAGGGAGTACATCGAACACCGGGGAGCTGTTTTTT. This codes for CASIGSTSNTGELFF. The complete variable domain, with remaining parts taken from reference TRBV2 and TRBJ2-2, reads EPEVTQTPSHQVTQMGQEVILRCVPISNHLYFYWYRQILGQKVEFLVSFYNNEISEKSEIFDDQFSVERPDGSNFTLKIRSTKLEDSAMYFCASIGSTSNTGELFFGEGSRLTVL.

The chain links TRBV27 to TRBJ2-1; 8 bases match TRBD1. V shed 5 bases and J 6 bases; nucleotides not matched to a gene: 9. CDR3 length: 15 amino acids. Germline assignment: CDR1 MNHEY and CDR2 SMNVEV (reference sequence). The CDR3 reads CASSAQGVGSNEQFF. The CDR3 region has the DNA TGTGCCAGCAGTGCACAGGGGGTCGGTAGCAATGAGCAGTTCTTC.

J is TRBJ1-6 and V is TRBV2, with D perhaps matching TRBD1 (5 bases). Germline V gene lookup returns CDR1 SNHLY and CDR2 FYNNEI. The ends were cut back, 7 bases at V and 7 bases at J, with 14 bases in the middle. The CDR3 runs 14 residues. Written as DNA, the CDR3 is TGTGCCAGCACCTTAGGGACTGTCAATTCACCCCTCCACTTT. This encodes CASTLGTVNSPLHF.

CDR3 DNA sequence: TGTGCCAGCAGCCGCCTGGACAGGGGGGGTTACGAGCAGTACTTC. Protein: CASSRLDRGGYEQYF. The gene calls are TRBV6-5 and TRBJ2-7; 10 nucleotides match TRBD1. The length of the CDR3 is 15 residues. Per germline, CDR1 MNHEY and CDR2 SVGAGI. V gave up 6 bases and J gave up 4 bases; unmatched junction bases: 9.

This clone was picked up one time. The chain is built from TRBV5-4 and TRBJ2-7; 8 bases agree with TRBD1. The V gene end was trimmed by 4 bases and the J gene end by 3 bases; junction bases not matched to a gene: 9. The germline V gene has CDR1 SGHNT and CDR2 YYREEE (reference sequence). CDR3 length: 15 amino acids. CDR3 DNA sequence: TGTGCCAGCAGCCTGGGGACAGGAACTATCTACGAGCAGTACTTC. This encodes CASSLGTGTIYEQYF.

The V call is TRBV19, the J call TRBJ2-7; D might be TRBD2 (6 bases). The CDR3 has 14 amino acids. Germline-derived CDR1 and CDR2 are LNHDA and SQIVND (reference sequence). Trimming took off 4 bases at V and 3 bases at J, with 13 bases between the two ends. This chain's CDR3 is CASSTSGSRYEQYF. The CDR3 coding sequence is TGTGCCAGTAGTACCTCCGGGAGCCGCTACGAGCAGTACTTC.

This CDR3 is CATSDRTGGVGTQYF. DNA of the CDR3: TGTGCCACCAGTGATCGTACAGGGGGTGTAGGGACCCAGTACTTC. The chain joins TRBV24-1 to TRBJ2-5, with 8 bases that match TRBD1. Trimming took 3 bases from V and 7 from J; bases not matched to a gene: 9. This CDR3 region has 15 residues. Germline CDR1 and CDR2: KGHDR and SFDVKD.

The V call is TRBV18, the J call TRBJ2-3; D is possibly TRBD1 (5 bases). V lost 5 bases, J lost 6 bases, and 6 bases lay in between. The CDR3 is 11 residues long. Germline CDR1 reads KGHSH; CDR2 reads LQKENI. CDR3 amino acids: CASSGADTQYF. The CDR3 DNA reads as TGTGCCAGCTCAGGGGCGGATACGCAGTATTTT.

The CDR3 DNA reads TGTGCCAGCAGTTTAAGACAGGGTCCCCAGACCCAGCATTTT. It codes for CASSLRQGPQTQHF. This chain joins TRBV27 and TRBJ1-5; TRBD1 matches 7 bases. The CDR3 spans 14 residues. The V gene end was trimmed by 2 bases and the J gene end by 11 bases; junction bases not matched to a gene: 9. Germline V CDR1 and CDR2: MNHEY, SMNVEV (reference sequence).

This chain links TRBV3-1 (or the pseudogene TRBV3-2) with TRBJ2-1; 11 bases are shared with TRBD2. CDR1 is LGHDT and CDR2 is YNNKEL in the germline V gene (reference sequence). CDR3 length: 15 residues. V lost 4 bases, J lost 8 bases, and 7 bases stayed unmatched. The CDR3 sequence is CASSLGTSGNYEQFF. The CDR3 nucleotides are TGTGCCAGCAGCCTTGGGACTAGCGGAAACTATGAGCAGTTCTTC.

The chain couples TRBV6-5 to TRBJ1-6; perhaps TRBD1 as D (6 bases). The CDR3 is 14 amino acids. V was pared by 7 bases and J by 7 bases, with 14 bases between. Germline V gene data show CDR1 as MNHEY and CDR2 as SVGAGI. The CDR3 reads CASNLGALNSPLHF. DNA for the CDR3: TGTGCCAGCAACTTGGGGGCCCTAAATTCACCCCTCCACTTT.

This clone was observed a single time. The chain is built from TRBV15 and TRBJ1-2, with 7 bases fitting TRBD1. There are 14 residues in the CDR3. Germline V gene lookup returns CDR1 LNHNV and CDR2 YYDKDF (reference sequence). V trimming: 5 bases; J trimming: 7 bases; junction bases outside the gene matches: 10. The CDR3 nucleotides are TGTGCCACCAGCGTCCGGGACAGCCTGAGTGGCTACACCTTC. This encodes CATSVRDSLSGYTF.

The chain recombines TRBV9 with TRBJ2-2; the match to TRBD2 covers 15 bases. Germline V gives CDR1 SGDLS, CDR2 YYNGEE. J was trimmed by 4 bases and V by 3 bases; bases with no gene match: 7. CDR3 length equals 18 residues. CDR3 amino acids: CASSDGLAGGLGTGELFF. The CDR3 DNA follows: TGTGCCAGCAGCGATGGACTAGCGGGGGGGCTGGGCACCGGGGAGCTGTTTTTT.

CDR3 region: CASSPALYRQTGNTIYF. As DNA, the CDR3 is TGCGCCAGCAGCCCTGCCCTATACCGACAGACTGGAAACACCATATATTTT. The chain joins TRBV5-1 to TRBJ1-3; TRBD1 is a possible D gene (5 bases). V gave up 4 bases and J gave up 2 bases, with 19 bases separating them. Germline V gene data show CDR1 as SGHRS and CDR2 as YFSETQ. CDR3 size: 17 residues.

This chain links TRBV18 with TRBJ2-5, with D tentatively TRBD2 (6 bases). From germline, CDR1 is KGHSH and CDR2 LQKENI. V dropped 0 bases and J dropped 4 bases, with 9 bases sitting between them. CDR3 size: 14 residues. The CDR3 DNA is TGTGCCAGCTCACCACCCGGGGGTTCAGAGACCCAGTACTTC. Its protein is CASSPPGGSETQYF.

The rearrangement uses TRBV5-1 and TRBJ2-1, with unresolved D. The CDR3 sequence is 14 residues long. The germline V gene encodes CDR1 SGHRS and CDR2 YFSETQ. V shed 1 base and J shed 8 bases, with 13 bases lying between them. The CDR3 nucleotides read TGCGCCAGCAGCTTGTTTCGGAGTGACGATGAGCAGTTCTTC. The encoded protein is CASSLFRSDDEQFF.

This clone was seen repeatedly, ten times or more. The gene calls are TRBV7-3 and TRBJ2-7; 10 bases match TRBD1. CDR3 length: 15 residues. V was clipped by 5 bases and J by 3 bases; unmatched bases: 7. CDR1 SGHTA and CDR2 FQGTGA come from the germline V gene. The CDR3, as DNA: TGTGCCAGCAGCCCCGTGAGGGACAGGGGCTACGAGCAGTACGTC. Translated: CASSPVRDRGYEQYV.

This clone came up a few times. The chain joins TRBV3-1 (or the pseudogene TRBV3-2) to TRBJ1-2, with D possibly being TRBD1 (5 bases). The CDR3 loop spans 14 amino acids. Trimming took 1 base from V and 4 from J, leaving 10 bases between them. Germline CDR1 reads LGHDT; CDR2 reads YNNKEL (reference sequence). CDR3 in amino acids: CASSQAAGVYGYTF. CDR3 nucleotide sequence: TGTGCCAGCAGCCAAGCGGCGGGGGTCTATGGCTACACCTTC.

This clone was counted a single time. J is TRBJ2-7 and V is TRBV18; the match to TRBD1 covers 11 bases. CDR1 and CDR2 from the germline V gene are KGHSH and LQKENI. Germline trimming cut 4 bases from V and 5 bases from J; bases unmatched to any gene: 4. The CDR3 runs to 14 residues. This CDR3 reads CASSQGTGGNEQYV. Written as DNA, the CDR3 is TGTGCCAGCTCACAAGGGACAGGGGGAAACGAGCAGTACGTC.

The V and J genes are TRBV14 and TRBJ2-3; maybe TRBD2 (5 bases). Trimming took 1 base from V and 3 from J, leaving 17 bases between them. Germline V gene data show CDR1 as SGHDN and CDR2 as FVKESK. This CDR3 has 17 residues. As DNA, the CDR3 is TGTGCCAGCAGCCAAGTTATTGGAGGATGGAGTACAGATACGCAGTATTTT. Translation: CASSQVIGGWSTDTQYF.

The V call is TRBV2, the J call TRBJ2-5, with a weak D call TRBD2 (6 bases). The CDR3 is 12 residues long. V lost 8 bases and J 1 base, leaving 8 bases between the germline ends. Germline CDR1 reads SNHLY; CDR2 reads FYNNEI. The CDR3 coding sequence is TGTGCCAGCGGGACTGTCCAAGAGACCCAGTACTTC. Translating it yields CASGTVQETQYF.

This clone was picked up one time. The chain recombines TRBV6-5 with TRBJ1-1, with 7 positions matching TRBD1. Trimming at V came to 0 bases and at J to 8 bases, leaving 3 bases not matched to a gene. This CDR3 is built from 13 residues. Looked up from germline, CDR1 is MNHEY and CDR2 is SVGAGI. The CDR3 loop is CASSYSSDREAFF. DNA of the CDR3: TGTGCCAGCAGTTACTCCTCGGACAGGGAAGCTTTCTTT.

The CDR3 loop reads CASSLGTSGEGEQFF. For the CDR3, the DNA is TGTGCCAGCAGCCTCGGGACTAGCGGAGAAGGTGAGCAGTTCTTC. The gene calls are TRBV7-9 and TRBJ2-1, with 11 bases fitting TRBD2. V gave up 5 bases and J gave up 9 bases; unmatched junction bases: 9. CDR3 length: 15 residues. Germline CDR1 and CDR2: SEHNR and FQNEAQ (reference sequence).

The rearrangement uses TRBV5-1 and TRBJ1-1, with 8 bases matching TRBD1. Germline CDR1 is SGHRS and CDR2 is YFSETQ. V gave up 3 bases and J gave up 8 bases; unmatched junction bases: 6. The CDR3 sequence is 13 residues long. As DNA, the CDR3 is TGCGCCAGCAGCTGGCCGGACAGGGCGGAAGCTTTCTTT. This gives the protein CASSWPDRAEAFF.

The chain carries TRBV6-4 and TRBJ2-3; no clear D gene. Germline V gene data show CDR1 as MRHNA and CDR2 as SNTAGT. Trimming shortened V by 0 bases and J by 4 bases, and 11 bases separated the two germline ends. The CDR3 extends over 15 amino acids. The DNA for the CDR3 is TGTGCCAGCAGTGACTCGGGCCTCCCCCCAGATACGCAGTATTTT. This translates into CASSDSGLPPDTQYF.

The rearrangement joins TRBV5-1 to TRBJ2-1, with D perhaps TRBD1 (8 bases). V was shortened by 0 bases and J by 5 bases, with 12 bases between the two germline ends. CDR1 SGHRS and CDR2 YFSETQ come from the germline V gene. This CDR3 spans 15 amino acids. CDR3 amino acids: CASSLVQGGHNEQFF. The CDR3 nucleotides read TGCGCCAGCAGCTTGGTACAGGGGGGGCACAATGAGCAGTTCTTC. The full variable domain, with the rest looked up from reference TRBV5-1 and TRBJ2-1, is KAGVTQTPRYLIKTRGQQVTLSCSPISGHRSVSWYQQTPGQGLQFLFEYFSETQRNKGNFPGRFSGRQFSNSRSEMNVSTLELGDSALYLCASSLVQGGHNEQFFGPGTRLTVL.